The source of this T cell receptor beta chain is a study of OX40 agonist ivuxolimab in advanced cancers. Study information: Subjects had a mean age of roughly 57 years, with a range of roughly 20 to 79; around 83% were male.

Sequencing used immunoSEQ multiplex PCR; TCRdb keeps in-frame clones, though not all of them. The table includes roughly 68,000 clones, 80% to 90% detected once. Germline assignment: CDR1 SGDLS and CDR2 YYNGEE. The CDR3 is 13 amino acids. V lost 3 bases to trimming and J lost 8 bases, with 14 bases between them. This TCR derives from an adult with an advanced solid tumor such as melanoma, head and neck, liver or kidney cancer. The V and J genes are TRBV9 and TRBJ1-1, with D hard to call. The material sequenced was CD4+ or CD8+ T cells sorted from blood, taken in a trial of the OX40 agonist ivuxolimab. The CDR3 spells CASSGERGGEAFF. The CDR3 DNA sequence: TGTGCCAGCAGCGGCGAGAGAGGAGGAGAAGCTTTCTTT. Complete variable domain (other parts from reference TRBV9 and TRBJ1-1): DSGVTQTPKHLITATGQRVTLRCSPRSGDLSVYWYQQSLDQGLQFLIQYYNGEERAKGNILERFSAQQFPDLHSELNLSSLELGDSALYFCASSGERGGEAFFGQGTRLTVV.